This passage covers 25 T cell receptor beta chains from one sample sequenced in a study of blood T cell repertoires in COVID-19. The protocol was immunoSEQ multiplex PCR, while the TCRdb copy is restricted to in-frame clones and leaves out a portion. The sample yields 40,000 to 55,000 clones, over 85% seen once. Material: peripheral blood. The receptors derive from a woman over 75 with acute or convalescent COVID-19.

This sequence joins TRBV24-1 and TRBJ2-2; D may be TRBD2 (5 bases). CDR1 and CDR2 (germline): KGHDR, SFDVKD. The CDR3 is made up of 16 amino acids. The ends were cut back, 9 bases at V and 0 bases at J, with 16 bases in the middle. CDR3 sequence (DNA): TGTGCCACCGGAAATCCGGGGATCGCGAACACCGGGGAGCTGTTTTTT. Protein sequence: CATGNPGIANTGELFF.

This clone was observed a few times. V gene TRBV1 combines with J gene TRBJ1-1; no check of the table's D call, TRBD1, against the DNA was made. TRBV1 is shown as a pseudogene. CDR3 length: 14 amino acids. The CDR3 DNA follows: TGCACCAGCAGCCGATTAAAACAGAACACTGAAGCTTTCTTT. It is translated as CTSSRLKQNTEAFF.

The genes are TRBV2 and TRBJ2-5; 8 nucleotides align to TRBD1. Trimming at V came to 5 bases and at J to 2 bases, leaving 4 bases not matched to a gene. CDR1 and CDR2 from the germline V gene are SNHLY and FYNNEI. The CDR3 loop spans 14 amino acids. This CDR3 reads CASSPTGEQETQYF. The CDR3 nucleotides are TGTGCCAGCAGTCCGACAGGGGAGCAAGAGACCCAGTACTTC.

A single count supports this clone. The CDR3 DNA follows: TGTGCCAGTAGTATCAGCGGGGGGGCCGGCGGGGAGCTGTTTTTT. Its protein is CASSISGGAGGELFF. V and J are TRBV19 and TRBJ2-2; TRBD2 matches 10 bases. This CDR3 region has 15 residues. J lost 7 bases, V lost 3 bases, and 5 bases had no gene match. Germline V gene sequence: CDR1 LNHDA, CDR2 SQIVND (reference sequence).

This chain links TRBV5-6 with TRBJ1-2, with D possibly matching TRBD1 (5 bases). The CDR3 loop spans 14 amino acids. V was cut by 4 bases and J by 3 bases, with 13 bases left in between. Germline V gene data show CDR1 as SGHDT and CDR2 as YYEEEE. Written as DNA, the CDR3 is TGTGCCAGCAGCCTTGTAGGGGCTGACTATGGCTACACCTTC. It yields the protein CASSLVGADYGYTF.

This clone was detected only once. The chain employs TRBV2 and TRBJ2-1; a weak D match, TRBD1 (6 bases). V was cut by 0 bases and J by 7 bases, with 13 bases left in between. CDR3 size: 15 residues. From germline, CDR1 is SNHLY and CDR2 FYNNEI. As DNA, the CDR3 is TGTGCCAGCAGTGAAGCGCTTGGGCAGGGGAATGAGCAGTTCTTC. As protein: CASSEALGQGNEQFF.

The rearrangement uses TRBV15 and TRBJ1-2, with D tentatively TRBD1 (5 bases). The germline V gene has CDR1 LNHNV and CDR2 YYDKDF (reference sequence). Trimming pared 1 base from V and 7 bases from J, leaving 16 bases between. This CDR3 comprises 15 residues. The CDR3 DNA reads as TGTGCCACCAGCAGAGTAGGGCAGGGATCAGTTGGCTACACCTTC. This gives the protein CATSRVGQGSVGYTF.

This rearrangement joins TRBV5-6 to TRBJ2-1, with TRBD2 identical over 9 bases. The J segment lost 6 bases and the V segment lost 7 bases, leaving 8 bases of the junction unmatched. The CDR3 totals 14 residues. CDR1 and CDR2 from the germline V gene are SGHDT and YYEEEE. The CDR3 region is CASQSGGRPNEQFF. Here the CDR3 DNA reads TGTGCCAGCCAAAGCGGGGGGCGACCCAATGAGCAGTTCTTC.

The V gene is TRBV28, the J gene TRBJ1-5; TRBD1 agrees at 8 bases. J was trimmed by 0 bases and V by 6 bases; bases with no gene match: 10. Germline values: CDR1 MDHEN, CDR2 SYDVKM. This CDR3 has 17 residues. In DNA, the CDR3 is TGTGCCAGCAGCATCCCGGGACAGGTCTTTAGCAATCAGCCCCAGCATTTT. Protein: CASSIPGQVFSNQPQHF. Based on the CDR3 plus reference TRBV28 and TRBJ1-5, the full variable domain is DVKVTQSSRYLVKRTGEKVFLECVQDMDHENMFWYRQDPGLGLRLIYFSYDVKMKEKGDIPEGYSVSREKKERFSLILESASTNQTSMYLCASSIPGQVFSNQPQHFGDGTRLSIL.

CDR3 sequence reads: CASSLDTNFYNEQFF. The CDR3 DNA sequence: TGTGCCAGCAGCCTGGACACCAACTTTTACAATGAGCAGTTCTTC. The J gene is TRBJ2-1, the V gene TRBV7-9, with D possibly TRBD1 on 5 matching bases. The CDR3 runs 15 residues. V shed 5 bases and J shed 4 bases, with 15 bases lying between them. Germline V gene sequence: CDR1 SEHNR, CDR2 FQNEAQ (reference sequence).

The CDR3 nucleotides are TGCGCCAGCAGACCAAACAGGGAGGGCTACACCTTC. Its protein is CASRPNREGYTF. The J gene is TRBJ1-2, the V gene TRBV5-1; possible D gene TRBD1, 6 bases. This CDR3 contains 12 residues. V lost 5 bases and J lost 8, with 13 bases in between. Germline V gene data show CDR1 as SGHRS and CDR2 as YFSETQ.

The chain links TRBV11-2 to TRBJ2-3; 7 bases match TRBD1. After removal of 4 bases from V and 2 bases from J, the junction contained 3 bases not matched to a gene. Germline assignment: CDR1 SGHAT and CDR2 FQNNGV. The CDR3 is made up of 14 amino acids. The CDR3 reads CASSWDSSTDTQYF. In DNA form, the CDR3 reads TGTGCCAGCAGCTGGGACAGTTCCACAGATACGCAGTATTTT. Full variable domain (outside the CDR3, taken from reference TRBV11-2 and TRBJ2-3): EAGVAQSPRYKIIEKRQSVAFWCNPISGHATLYWYQQILGQGPKLLIQFQNNGVVDDSQLPKDRFSAERLKGVDSTLKIQPAKLEDSAVYLCASSWDSSTDTQYFGPGTRLTVL.

V is TRBV3-1 (or the pseudogene TRBV3-2) and J is TRBJ1-2; unclear D gene. V dropped 1 base and J dropped 1 base, with 4 bases sitting between them. Germline CDR1 reads LGHDT; CDR2 reads YNNKEL (reference sequence). The CDR3 length is 13 residues. CDR3 nucleotides: TGTGCCAGCAGCCAAGTCCTTAACTATGGCTACACCTTC. This gives the protein CASSQVLNYGYTF.

The CDR3 here is CASSLSGGGGYTF. The CDR3 DNA follows: TGCGCCAGCAGCTTGTCTGGCGGGGGTGGCTACACCTTC. The V call is TRBV5-1, the J call TRBJ1-2, with a possible D match to TRBD1 (5 bases). Germline V gene lookup returns CDR1 SGHRS and CDR2 YFSETQ. Trimming cost V 1 base and J 7 bases, with 11 bases left between them. CDR3 length equals 13 residues.

For the CDR3, the DNA is TGTGCCAGCAGCTTAGACAGGGATAACACAGATACGCAGTATTTT. Protein product: CASSLDRDNTDTQYF. The chain combines TRBV7-2 with TRBJ2-3, with D perhaps TRBD1 (6 bases). Germline values: CDR1 SGHTA, CDR2 FQGNSA. This CDR3 contains 15 residues. The V and J ends lost 1 base and 2 bases respectively, with 10 bases between them.

This chain links TRBV3-1 (or the pseudogene TRBV3-2) with TRBJ1-2; D might be TRBD1 (5 bases). V dropped 4 bases and J dropped 0 bases, with 12 bases sitting between them. This CDR3 has 15 amino acids. From germline, CDR1 is LGHDT and CDR2 YNNKEL (reference sequence). CDR3 sequence: CASSLGGSANYGYTF. DNA of the CDR3: TGTGCCAGCAGCCTCGGGGGGAGCGCTAACTATGGCTACACCTTC.

The rearrangement joins TRBV7-6 to TRBJ2-3; 11 bases line up with TRBD1. Looked up from germline, CDR1 is SGHVS and CDR2 is FNYEAQ. The trim removed 5 bases at V and 3 bases at J, leaving 10 bases unmatched. CDR3 length equals 17 residues. Here the CDR3 reads CASSLTDRGRGTDTQYF. The CDR3 DNA is TGTGCCAGCAGCCTTACGGACAGGGGGCGCGGGACAGATACGCAGTATTTT.

The rearrangement uses TRBV19 and TRBJ2-2, with a weak D call TRBD1 (5 bases). Germline V gene lookup returns CDR1 LNHDA and CDR2 SQIVND (reference sequence). V was shortened by 6 bases and J by 3 bases, with 11 bases between the two germline ends. The CDR3 runs 14 residues. The CDR3 coding sequence is TGTGCCAGTAGCTTTATAGGGGACACCGGGGAGCTGTTTTTT. Encoded protein: CASSFIGDTGELFF.

The CDR3 region is CASRTDRGLIYEQYF. The CDR3 DNA is TGCGCCAGCAGAACCGACAGGGGGCTCATCTACGAGCAGTACTTC. This chain connects TRBV5-1 to TRBJ2-7, with 10 bases identical to TRBD1. Trimming removed 5 bases from V and 3 bases from J; junction bases left unmatched: 8. Germline CDR1 SGHRS, CDR2 YFSETQ. This CDR3 has 15 residues.

V gene TRBV7-2 combines with J gene TRBJ2-7, with 9 bases matching TRBD2. The length of the CDR3 is 15 residues. V trimming: 5 bases; J trimming: 2 bases; junction bases outside the gene matches: 7. CDR1 and CDR2 (germline): SGHTA, FQGNSA. The CDR3, as DNA: TGTGCCAGCAGCCCTGAGGTAGCGGGGGCCTACGAGCAGTACTTC. Amino acids: CASSPEVAGAYEQYF.

The genes are TRBV3-1 (or the pseudogene TRBV3-2) and TRBJ2-3; 10 bases fit TRBD2. Trimming cost V 2 bases and J 5 bases; bases outside gene matches: 4. The CDR3 sequence is 15 residues long. The germline V gene encodes CDR1 LGHDT and CDR2 YNNKEL (reference sequence). The DNA for the CDR3 is TGTGCCAGCAGCCAACGCGCTAGCGGGGGAGATACGCAGTATTTT. The encoded protein is CASSQRASGGDTQYF.

The chain joins TRBV28 to TRBJ1-2, with 8 bases that match TRBD1. Germline V gives CDR1 MDHEN, CDR2 SYDVKM. V shed 4 bases, J shed 6 bases, and the junction held 4 bases outside the gene matches. The CDR3 is 13 amino acids. As DNA, the CDR3 is TGTGCCAGCAGTTACAGGGGGGTAAATGGCTACACCTTC. It yields the protein CASSYRGVNGYTF.

The chain combines TRBV5-4 with TRBJ1-3; a weak D match, TRBD1 (5 bases). CDR1 is SGHNT, CDR2 YYREEE, per germline (reference sequence). This CDR3 spans 18 amino acids. Trimming took off 4 bases at V and 2 bases at J, with 22 bases between the two ends. The CDR3 is CASSPAGGSLRAGNTIYF. The CDR3, as DNA: TGTGCCAGCAGCCCGGCGGGAGGCAGTCTCAGGGCTGGAAACACCATATATTTT.

The chain employs TRBV4-1 and TRBJ2-5; possible D gene TRBD2, 6 bases. V was shortened by 0 bases and J by 4 bases, with 15 bases between the two germline ends. The CDR3 is 16 amino acids. Looked up from germline, CDR1 is MGHRA and CDR2 is YSYEKL. The CDR3 reads CASSQDHGGRLETQYF. DNA for the CDR3: TGCGCCAGCAGCCAAGATCATGGGGGGAGATTAGAGACCCAGTACTTC.

The chain has TRBV7-7 and TRBJ2-1; weak D call: TRBD1 (5 bases). This CDR3 is built from 13 residues. V gave up 1 base and J gave up 5 bases, with 6 bases separating them. Germline-derived CDR1 and CDR2 are SSHAT and FNYEAQ (reference sequence). The CDR3 loop reads CASSLDRNNEQFF. The CDR3 region has the DNA TGTGCCAGCAGCTTAGACAGGAACAATGAGCAGTTCTTC.